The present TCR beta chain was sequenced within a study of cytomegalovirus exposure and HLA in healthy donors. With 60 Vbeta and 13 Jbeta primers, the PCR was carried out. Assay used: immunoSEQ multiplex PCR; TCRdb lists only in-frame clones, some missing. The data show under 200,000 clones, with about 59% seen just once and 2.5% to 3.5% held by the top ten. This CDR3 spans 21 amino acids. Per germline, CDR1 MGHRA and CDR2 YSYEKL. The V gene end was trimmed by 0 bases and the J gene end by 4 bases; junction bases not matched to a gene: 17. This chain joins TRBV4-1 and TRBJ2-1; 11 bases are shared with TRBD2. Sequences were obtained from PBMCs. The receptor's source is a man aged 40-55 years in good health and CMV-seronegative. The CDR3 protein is CASSQDEDLASGRWAYNEQFF. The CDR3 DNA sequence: TGCGCCAGCAGCCAAGACGAGGACTTAGCTAGCGGGAGGTGGGCATACAATGAGCAGTTCTTC.